This TCR beta chain was observed in a study of T cell clusters in autoimmune cytopenias. CDR3 length: 14 residues. The germline V gene has CDR1 SQVTM and CDR2 ANQGSEA. Multiplex touch-down PCR amplified TRB using TRB-A and TRB-B pools in one tube. Reprocessing the multiplex PCR reads, TCRdb reports a single entry for every CDR3 protein and omits DNA. The listing records some 1,300 distinct CDR3 sequences. TRB amplification used roughly 250 ng of peripheral blood genomic DNA. Points from the study as a whole: Primary autoimmune cytopenia patients appeared to lack physiological T cell clusters present in healthy donors.

This clonotype is deemed medium-sized by its frequency. Its antigen is undetermined. The receptor was derived from a human donor with an autoimmune cytopenia or autoimmune hepatitis (not recorded which). The genes are TRBV29-1 and TRBJ1-1; TCRdb's D call, TRBD1, is unchecked because there is no DNA. The sample comprised peripheral blood. CDR3 in amino acids: CSVARTVENTEAFF. Based on the CDR3 plus reference TRBV29-1 and TRBJ1-1, the full variable domain is SAVISQKPSRDICQRGTSLTIQCQVDSQVTMMFWYRQQPGQSLTLIATANQGSEATYESGFVIDKFPISRPNLTFSTLTVSNMSPEDSSIYLCSVARTVENTEAFFGQGTRLTVV.